The 11 T cell receptor beta chains below were found in one sample sequenced in a study of shared clonotypes between healthy human individuals. The data were produced by immunoSEQ multiplex PCR, yet TCRdb's version contains in-frame clones alone and is incomplete. The sample consists of over 2 million clones, around 90% of them appearing once. The sample was naive CD4+ T cells from PBMCs. Subset: CD45RA+ positively selected. The receptors derive from a man younger than 30 in good health. Some clones in this sample may be carry-over from other donors' samples.

The V gene is TRBV6-6, the J gene TRBJ2-1; either TRBD1 or TRBD2 may fit D (6 bases each). The CDR3 length is 15 residues. CDR1 is MNHNY, CDR2 SVGAGI, per germline (reference sequence). Trimming stripped 2 bases from V and 3 bases from J, with 11 bases between. In DNA, the CDR3 is TGTGCCAGCAGTTACGGGGGGCCCCTCTACAATGAGCAGTTCTTC. It encodes CASSYGGPLYNEQFF.

The chain couples TRBV7-9 to TRBJ2-7, with 9 bases lining up with TRBD1. The trim removed 7 bases at V and 5 bases at J, leaving 18 bases unmatched. The CDR3 runs to 17 residues. Looked up from germline, CDR1 is SEHNR and CDR2 is FQNEAQ (reference sequence). CDR3 DNA: TGTGCCAGCAAGCCGGGACAGGGCACCCTCGGTATCCACGAGCAGTACTTC. This sequence encodes CASKPGQGTLGIHEQYF. The full variable domain, with the rest looked up from reference TRBV7-9 and TRBJ2-7, is DTGVSQNPRHKITKRGQNVTFRCDPISEHNRLYWYRQTLGQGPEFLTYFQNEAQLEKSRLLSDRFSAERPKGSFSTLEIQRTEQGDSAMYLCASKPGQGTLGIHEQYFGPGTRLTVT.

Worth noting for this clone: Within the sample, other DNA sequences also encode this same CDR3. V is TRBV5-4 and J is TRBJ2-7, with 7 bases identical to TRBD2. CDR3 length: 14 residues. The germline V gene has CDR1 SGHNT and CDR2 YYREEE (reference sequence). V was clipped by 4 bases and J by 2 bases; unmatched bases: 6. This CDR3 is CASSPGGGAYEQYF. As DNA, the CDR3 is TGTGCCAGCAGCCCGGGTGGGGGGGCCTACGAGCAGTACTTC.

The chain employs TRBV4-2 and TRBJ1-2; 7 positions agree with TRBD1. Germline-derived CDR1 and CDR2 are LGHNA and YNFKEQ. V was clipped by 0 bases and J by 6 bases; unmatched bases: 10. The length of the CDR3 is 16 residues. The CDR3 DNA is TGTGCCAGCAGCCAAGATATTGGGCAGGGGGTTAATGGCTACACCTTC. This sequence encodes CASSQDIGQGVNGYTF.

The gene calls are TRBV5-8 and TRBJ2-5; D assignment may be TRBD1 or TRBD2 (5 bases each). Germline lookup yields CDR1 SGHTS and CDR2 YDEGEE. V was shortened by 0 bases and J by 0 bases, with 18 bases between the two germline ends. The CDR3 runs 18 residues. The CDR3 loop is CASSLGGTLSEYQETQYF. CDR3 DNA: TGTGCCAGCAGCTTGGGTGGGACCCTATCTGAGTACCAAGAGACCCAGTACTTC.

This clone was observed a few times. The chain is built from TRBV7-8 and TRBJ1-5; no clear D. Trimming took off 3 bases at V and 1 base at J, with 10 bases between the two ends. This CDR3 has 15 amino acids. Germline CDR1 is SGHVS and CDR2 is FQNEAQ. The CDR3 DNA reads TGTGCCAGCAGCTTGACTAGAGGGAGCAATCAGCCCCAGCATTTT. Translated: CASSLTRGSNQPQHF.

This clone was seen a handful of times. This chain connects TRBV5-6 to TRBJ1-1; D is unclear. This CDR3 is built from 13 residues. Trimming pared 7 bases from V and 2 bases from J, leaving 12 bases between. CDR1 is SGHDT, CDR2 YYEEEE, per germline. CDR3: CASWVGGNTEAFF. DNA for the CDR3: TGTGCCAGCTGGGTAGGAGGAAACACTGAAGCTTTCTTT. Variable domain in full (rest from reference TRBV5-6 and TRBJ1-1): DAGVTQSPTHLIKTRGQQVTLRCSPKSGHDTVSWYQQALGQGPQFIFQYYEEEERQRGNFPDRFSGHQFPNYSSELNVNALLLGDSALYLCASWVGGNTEAFFGQGTRLTVV.

The rearrangement links TRBV7-9 to TRBJ1-1; 8 nucleotides agree with TRBD1. The V and J ends lost 2 bases and 7 bases, in that order; junction bases with no gene match: 3. From germline, CDR1 is SEHNR and CDR2 FQNEAQ (reference sequence). The CDR3 sequence is 13 residues long. CDR3 protein: CASSLWDRIEAFF. The CDR3 DNA follows: TGTGCCAGCAGCTTATGGGACAGGATTGAAGCTTTCTTT.

The chain links TRBV28 to TRBJ1-1, with D perhaps matching TRBD1 (5 bases). This CDR3 comprises 12 residues. Trimming cost V 7 bases and J 5 bases, with 11 bases left between them. Germline V lookup: CDR1 MDHEN, CDR2 SYDVKM. DNA of the CDR3: TGTGCCAGCAACATATGGGGGACTGAAGCTTTCTTT. This codes for CASNIWGTEAFF.

The chain couples TRBV2 to TRBJ1-3; D gene unclear. Germline V gene data show CDR1 as SNHLY and CDR2 as FYNNEI. Deletions cut 1 base from V and 4 bases from J, with 8 bases between. This CDR3 has 14 amino acids. The CDR3 sequence is CASSEVRQGNTIYF. Here the CDR3 DNA reads TGTGCCAGCAGTGAAGTCAGGCAGGGAAACACCATATATTTT.

The chain joins TRBV5-1 to TRBJ1-2; D is undetermined. V was trimmed by 2 bases and J by 2 bases, leaving 13 bases between them. This CDR3 comprises 15 residues. CDR1 is SGHRS, CDR2 YFSETQ, per germline. CDR3: CASSLGSVNNYGYTF. The CDR3 nucleotides are TGCGCCAGCAGCTTAGGTTCCGTGAACAACTATGGCTACACCTTC. The complete variable domain, with remaining parts taken from reference TRBV5-1 and TRBJ1-2, reads KAGVTQTPRYLIKTRGQQVTLSCSPISGHRSVSWYQQTPGQGLQFLFEYFSETQRNKGNFPGRFSGRQFSNSRSEMNVSTLELGDSALYLCASSLGSVNNYGYTFGSGTRLTVV.